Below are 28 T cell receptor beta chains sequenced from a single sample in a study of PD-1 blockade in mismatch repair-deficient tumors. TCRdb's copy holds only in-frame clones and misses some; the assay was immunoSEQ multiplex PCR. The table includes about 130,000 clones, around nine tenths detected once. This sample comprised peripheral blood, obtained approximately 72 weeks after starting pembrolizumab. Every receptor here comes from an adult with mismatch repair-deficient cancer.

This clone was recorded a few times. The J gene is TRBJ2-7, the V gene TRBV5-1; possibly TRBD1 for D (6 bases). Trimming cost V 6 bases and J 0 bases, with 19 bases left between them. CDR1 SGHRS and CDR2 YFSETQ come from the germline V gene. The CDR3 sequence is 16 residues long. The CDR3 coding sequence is TGCGCCAGCAACTCAGGCGATTCGACAGGCTCCTACGAGCAGTACTTC. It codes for CASNSGDSTGSYEQYF.

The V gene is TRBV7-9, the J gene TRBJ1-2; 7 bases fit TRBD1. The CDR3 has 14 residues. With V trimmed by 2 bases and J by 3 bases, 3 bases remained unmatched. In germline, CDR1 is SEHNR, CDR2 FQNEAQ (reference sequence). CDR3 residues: CASSLFDRDYGYTF. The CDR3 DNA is TGTGCCAGCAGCTTATTTGACAGGGACTATGGCTACACCTTC.

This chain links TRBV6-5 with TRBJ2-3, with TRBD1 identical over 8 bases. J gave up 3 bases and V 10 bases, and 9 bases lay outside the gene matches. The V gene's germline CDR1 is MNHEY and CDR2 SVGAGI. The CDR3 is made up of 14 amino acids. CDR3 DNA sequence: TGTGCCACGACGACAGGGGAGGAGACAGATACGCAGTATTTT. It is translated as CATTTGEETDTQYF.

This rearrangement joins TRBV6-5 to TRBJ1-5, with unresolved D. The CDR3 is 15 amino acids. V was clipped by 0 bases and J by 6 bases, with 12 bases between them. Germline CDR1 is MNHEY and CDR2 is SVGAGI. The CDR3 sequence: CASSYSREVVQPQHF. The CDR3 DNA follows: TGTGCCAGCAGTTACTCCCGGGAGGTTGTTCAGCCCCAGCATTTT.

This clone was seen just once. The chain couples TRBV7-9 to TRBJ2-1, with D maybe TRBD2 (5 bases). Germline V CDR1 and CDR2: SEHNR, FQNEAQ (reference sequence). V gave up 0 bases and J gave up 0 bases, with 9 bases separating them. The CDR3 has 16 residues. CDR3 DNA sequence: TGTGCCAGCAGCTTAGCAAGGAGGAGCTCCTACAATGAGCAGTTCTTC. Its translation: CASSLARRSSYNEQFF.

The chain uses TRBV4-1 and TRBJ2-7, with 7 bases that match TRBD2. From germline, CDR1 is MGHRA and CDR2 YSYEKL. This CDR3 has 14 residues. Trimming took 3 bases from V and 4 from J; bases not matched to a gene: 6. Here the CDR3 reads CASSHSSGPYEQYF. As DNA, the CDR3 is TGCGCCAGCAGCCACTCTAGCGGACCTTACGAGCAGTACTTC.

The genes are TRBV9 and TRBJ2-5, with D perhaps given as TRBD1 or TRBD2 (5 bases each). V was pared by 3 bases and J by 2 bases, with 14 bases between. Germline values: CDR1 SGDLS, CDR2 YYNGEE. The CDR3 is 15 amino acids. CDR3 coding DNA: TGTGCCAGCAGCGCGGACGAGGGGCAGCAAGAGACCCAGTACTTC. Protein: CASSADEGQQETQYF.

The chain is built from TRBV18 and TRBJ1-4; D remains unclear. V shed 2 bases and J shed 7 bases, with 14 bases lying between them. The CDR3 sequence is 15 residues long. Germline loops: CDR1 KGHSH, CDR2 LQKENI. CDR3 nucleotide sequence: TGTGCCAGCTCACCATCCGAGACAAGGAGTGAAAAACTGTTTTTT. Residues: CASSPSETRSEKLFF.

CDR3 residues: CASSFPRHPSYEQYF. In DNA form, the CDR3 reads TGTGCCAGCAGTTTTCCGAGACACCCATCCTACGAGCAGTACTTC. J is TRBJ2-7 and V is TRBV28; D gene unclear. Germline CDR1 MDHEN, CDR2 SYDVKM. With 3 bases removed from V and 1 base from J, the gap between germline ends came to 13 bases. CDR3 length: 15 amino acids.

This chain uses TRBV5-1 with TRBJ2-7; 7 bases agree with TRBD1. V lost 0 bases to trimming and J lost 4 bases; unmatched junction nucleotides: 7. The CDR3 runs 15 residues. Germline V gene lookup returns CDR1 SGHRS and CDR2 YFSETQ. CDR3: CASSLEGDRRYEQYF. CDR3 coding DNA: TGCGCCAGCAGCTTGGAGGGGGACAGAAGGTACGAGCAGTACTTC.

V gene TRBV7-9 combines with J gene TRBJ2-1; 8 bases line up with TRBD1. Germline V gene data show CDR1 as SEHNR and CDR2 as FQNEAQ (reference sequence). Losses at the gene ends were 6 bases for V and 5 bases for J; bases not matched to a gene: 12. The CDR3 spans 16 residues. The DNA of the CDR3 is TGTGCCAGCAGTTTCCTGACAGGGGAATGGGACAATGAGCAGTTCTTC. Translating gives CASSFLTGEWDNEQFF. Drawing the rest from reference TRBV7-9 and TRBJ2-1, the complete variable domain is DTGVSQNPRHKITKRGQNVTFRCDPISEHNRLYWYRQTLGQGPEFLTYFQNEAQLEKSRLLSDRFSAERPKGSFSTLEIQRTEQGDSAMYLCASSFLTGEWDNEQFFGPGTRLTVL.

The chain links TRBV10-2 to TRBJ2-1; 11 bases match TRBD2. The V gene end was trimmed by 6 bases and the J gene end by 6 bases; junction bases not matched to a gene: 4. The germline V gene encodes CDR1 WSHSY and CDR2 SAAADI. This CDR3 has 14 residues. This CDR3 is CASRRLAGRNEQFF. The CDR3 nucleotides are TGCGCCAGCAGGAGACTAGCGGGACGCAATGAGCAGTTCTTC.

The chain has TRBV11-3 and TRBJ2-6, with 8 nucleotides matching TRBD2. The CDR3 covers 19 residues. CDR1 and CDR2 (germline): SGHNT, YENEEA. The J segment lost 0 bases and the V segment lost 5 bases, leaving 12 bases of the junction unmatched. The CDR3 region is CASSLHPTSAHSGANVLTF. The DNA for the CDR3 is TGTGCCAGCAGCCTTCACCCGACTAGCGCCCACTCTGGGGCCAACGTCCTGACTTTC.

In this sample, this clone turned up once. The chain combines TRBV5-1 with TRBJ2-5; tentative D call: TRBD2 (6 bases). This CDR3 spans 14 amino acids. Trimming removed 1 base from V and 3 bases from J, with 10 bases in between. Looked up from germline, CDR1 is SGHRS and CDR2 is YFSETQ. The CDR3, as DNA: TGCGCCAGCAGCTTGACACCGGGAGAAGAGACCCAGTACTTC. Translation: CASSLTPGEETQYF.

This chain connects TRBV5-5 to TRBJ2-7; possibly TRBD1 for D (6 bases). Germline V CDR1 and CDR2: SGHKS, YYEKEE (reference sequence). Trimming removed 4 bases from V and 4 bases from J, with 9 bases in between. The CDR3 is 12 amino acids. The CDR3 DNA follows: TGTGCCAGCAGCCCGGACAGTTACGAGCAGTACTTC. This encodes CASSPDSYEQYF.

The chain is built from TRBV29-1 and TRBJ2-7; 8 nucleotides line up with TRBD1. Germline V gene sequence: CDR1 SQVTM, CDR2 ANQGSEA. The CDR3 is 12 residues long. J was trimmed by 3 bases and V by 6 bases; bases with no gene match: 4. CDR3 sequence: CSVTTGVYEQYF. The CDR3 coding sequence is TGCAGCGTAACGACAGGGGTCTACGAGCAGTACTTC.

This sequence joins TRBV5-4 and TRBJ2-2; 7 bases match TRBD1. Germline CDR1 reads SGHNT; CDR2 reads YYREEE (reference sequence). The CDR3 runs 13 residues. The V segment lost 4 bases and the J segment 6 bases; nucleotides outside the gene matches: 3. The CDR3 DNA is TGTGCCAGCAGCGACAGGGATCCCGGGGAGCTGTTTTTT. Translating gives CASSDRDPGELFF.

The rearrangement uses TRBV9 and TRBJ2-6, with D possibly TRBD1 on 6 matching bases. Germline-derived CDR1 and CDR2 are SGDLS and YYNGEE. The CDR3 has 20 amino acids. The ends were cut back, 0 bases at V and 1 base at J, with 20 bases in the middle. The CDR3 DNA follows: TGTGCCAGCAGCGTAGAGGCCCTCAGGGGATTTGGTTCTGGGGCCAACGTCCTGACTTTC. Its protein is CASSVEALRGFGSGANVLTF.

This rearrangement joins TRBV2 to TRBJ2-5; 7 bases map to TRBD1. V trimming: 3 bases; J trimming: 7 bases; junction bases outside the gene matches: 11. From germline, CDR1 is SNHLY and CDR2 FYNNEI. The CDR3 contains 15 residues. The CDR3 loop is CASSEATGAWGTQYF. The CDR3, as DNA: TGTGCCAGCAGTGAGGCAACAGGGGCGTGGGGGACCCAGTACTTC.

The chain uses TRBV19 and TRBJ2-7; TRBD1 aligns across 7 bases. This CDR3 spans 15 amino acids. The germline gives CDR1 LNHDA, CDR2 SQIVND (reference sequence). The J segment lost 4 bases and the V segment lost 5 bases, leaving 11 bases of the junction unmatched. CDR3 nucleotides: TGTGCCAGTAGTGATCAGGGGGAAGGTTTTTACGAGCAGTACTTC. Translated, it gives CASSDQGEGFYEQYF.

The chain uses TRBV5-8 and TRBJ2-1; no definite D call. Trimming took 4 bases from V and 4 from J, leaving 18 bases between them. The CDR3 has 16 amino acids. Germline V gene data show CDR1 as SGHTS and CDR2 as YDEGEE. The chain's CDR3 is CASSATLPRFYNEQFF. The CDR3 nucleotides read TGTGCCAGCAGCGCTACACTCCCCCGTTTTTACAATGAGCAGTTCTTC.

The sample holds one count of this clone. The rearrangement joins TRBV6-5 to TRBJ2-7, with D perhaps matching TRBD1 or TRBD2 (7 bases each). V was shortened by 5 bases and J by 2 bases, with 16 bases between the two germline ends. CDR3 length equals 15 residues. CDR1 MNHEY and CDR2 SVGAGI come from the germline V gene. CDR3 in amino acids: CASSPIRGGAYEQYF. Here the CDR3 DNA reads TGTGCCAGCAGTCCGATCAGGGGGGGTGCCTACGAGCAGTACTTC.

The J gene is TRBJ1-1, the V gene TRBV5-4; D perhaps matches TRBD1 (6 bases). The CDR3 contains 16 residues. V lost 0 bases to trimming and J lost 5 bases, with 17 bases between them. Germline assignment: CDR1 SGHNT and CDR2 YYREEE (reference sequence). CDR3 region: CASSLAEWRGGTEAFF. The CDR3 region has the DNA TGTGCCAGCAGCTTGGCCGAGTGGAGGGGGGGTACTGAAGCTTTCTTT.

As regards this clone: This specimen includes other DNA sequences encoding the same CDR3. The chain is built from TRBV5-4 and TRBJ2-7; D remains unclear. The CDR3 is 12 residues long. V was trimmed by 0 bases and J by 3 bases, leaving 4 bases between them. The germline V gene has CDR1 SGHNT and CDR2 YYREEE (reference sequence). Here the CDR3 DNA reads TGTGCCAGCAGCTTGGGCAACTACGAGCAGTACTTC. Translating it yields CASSLGNYEQYF. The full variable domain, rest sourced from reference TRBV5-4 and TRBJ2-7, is ETGVTQSPTHLIKTRGQQVTLRCSSQSGHNTVSWYQQALGQGPQFIFQYYREEENGRGNFPPRFSGLQFPNYSSELNVNALELDDSALYLCASSLGNYEQYFGPGTRLTVT.

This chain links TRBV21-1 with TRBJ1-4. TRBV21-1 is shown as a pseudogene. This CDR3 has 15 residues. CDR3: CASTPGVATNEKLFF. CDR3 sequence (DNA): TGTGCCAGCACCCCGGGCGTTGCAACTAATGAAAAACTGTTTTTT.

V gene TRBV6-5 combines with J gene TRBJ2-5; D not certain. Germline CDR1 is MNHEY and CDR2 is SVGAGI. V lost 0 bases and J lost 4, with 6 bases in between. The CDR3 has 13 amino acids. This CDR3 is CASSYSGIETQYF. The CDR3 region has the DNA TGTGCCAGCAGTTACTCGGGGATAGAGACCCAGTACTTC.

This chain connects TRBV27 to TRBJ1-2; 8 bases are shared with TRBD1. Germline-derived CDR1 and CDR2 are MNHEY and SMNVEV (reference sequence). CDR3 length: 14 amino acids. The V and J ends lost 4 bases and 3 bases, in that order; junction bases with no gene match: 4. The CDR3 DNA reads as TGTGCCAGCAGTTCCAGGGGGCCTGACTATGGCTACACCTTC. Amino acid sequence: CASSSRGPDYGYTF.

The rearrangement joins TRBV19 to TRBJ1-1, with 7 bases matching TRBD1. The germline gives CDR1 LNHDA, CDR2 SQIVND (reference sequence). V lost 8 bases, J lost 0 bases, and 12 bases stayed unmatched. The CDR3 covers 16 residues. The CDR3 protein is CASHNAKTGLNTEAFF. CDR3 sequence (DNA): TGTGCCAGTCACAACGCCAAGACAGGGTTGAACACTGAAGCTTTCTTT.